Shown below are 29 T cell receptor beta chains from a single sample sequenced in a study of blood T cell repertoires in COVID-19. Generated by immunoSEQ multiplex PCR, the TCRdb table keeps only in-frame clones and is missing some. The repertoire consists of some 220,000 clones, with 75% to 85% occurring once and the leading ten covering around 13%. The sample was peripheral blood. These receptors were obtained from a human donor in a cohort sampled during active COVID-19.

The chain has TRBV11-2 and TRBJ1-6; D possibly corresponds to TRBD1 (5 bases). The V gene lost 1 base and the J gene lost 7 bases, with 11 bases spanning the gap. Per the germline V gene, CDR1 is SGHAT and CDR2 is FQNNGV. This CDR3 contains 15 residues. Here the CDR3 DNA reads TGTGCCAGCAGCTTAGCAGGGTCTTGGAATTCACCCCTCCACTTT. Translated, it gives CASSLAGSWNSPLHF.

This clone was detected once. The chain carries TRBV11-2 and TRBJ1-1; D remains ambiguous. Germline V gene sequence: CDR1 SGHAT, CDR2 FQNNGV. This CDR3 is built from 14 residues. Trimming left V 5 bases short and J 1 base short, with 11 bases between. The CDR3 region is CASSTPPENTEAFF. DNA of the CDR3: TGTGCCAGCAGCACGCCCCCAGAGAACACTGAAGCTTTCTTT.

The chain joins TRBV15 to TRBJ1-5; TRBD1 matches at 10 bases. The CDR3 has 13 residues. Germline assignment: CDR1 LNHNV and CDR2 YYDKDF (reference sequence). V dropped 5 bases and J dropped 11; count of bases not matched to a gene: 6. The CDR3 nucleotides are TGTGCCACCAGCGGGGACAGGGGAGGCACCCAGCATTTT. This gives the protein CATSGDRGGTQHF.

J is TRBJ1-1 and V is TRBV15, with D possibly being TRBD1 (6 bases). V dropped 0 bases and J dropped 8 bases, with 16 bases sitting between them. The CDR3 covers 15 residues. Germline loops: CDR1 LNHNV, CDR2 YYDKDF (reference sequence). In DNA form, the CDR3 reads TGTGCCACCAGCAGAGAGCAGACAGGCACCTCCGAAGCTTTCTTT. Its translation is CATSREQTGTSEAFF.

The rearrangement links TRBV4-3 to TRBJ2-5, with 13 nucleotides matching TRBD2. V lost 3 bases, J lost 1 base, and 2 bases stayed unmatched. CDR3 length equals 16 residues. Germline CDR1 reads LGHNA; CDR2 reads YSLEER. CDR3 residues: CASSQGLAGPQETQYF. DNA of the CDR3: TGCGCCAGCAGCCAGGGACTAGCGGGGCCCCAAGAGACCCAGTACTTC.

This clone was observed once. The chain carries TRBV11-3 and TRBJ2-3, with 8 bases matching TRBD2. The ends lost 6 bases at V and 0 bases at J; junction bases unmatched: 8. From germline, CDR1 is SGHNT and CDR2 YENEEA. The CDR3 extends over 16 amino acids. CDR3 bases: TGTGCCAGCAGTCAGGATATAGCGGGGAGCACAGATACGCAGTATTTT. Translation gives CASSQDIAGSTDTQYF. The whole variable domain, remainder taken from reference TRBV11-3 and TRBJ2-3, is EAGVVQSPRYKIIEKKQPVAFWCNPISGHNTLYWYLQNLGQGPELLIRYENEEAVDDSQLPKDRFSAERLKGVDSTLKIQPAELGDSAVYLCASSQDIAGSTDTQYFGPGTRLTVL.

This chain joins TRBV28 and TRBJ1-6; 7 bases map to TRBD1. This CDR3 contains 14 residues. The germline CDR1 and CDR2 sequences are MDHEN and SYDVKM. Trimming removed 6 bases from V and 7 bases from J; junction bases left unmatched: 6. CDR3 sequence (DNA): TGTGCCAGCAGACCAGACAGGGACAATTCACCCCTCCACTTT. Amino acid sequence: CASRPDRDNSPLHF.

The V call is TRBV28, the J call TRBJ2-3, with 15 bases fitting TRBD2. Germline trimming cut 6 bases from V and 2 bases from J; bases unmatched to any gene: 3. The CDR3 is 16 amino acids. Germline values: CDR1 MDHEN, CDR2 SYDVKM. DNA of the CDR3: TGTGCCAGCAGGGGACTAGCGGGAGGTTTCACAGATACGCAGTATTTT. It translates to CASRGLAGGFTDTQYF.

This clone was counted once. The J gene is TRBJ1-4, the V gene TRBV28; unclear D gene. V dropped 3 bases and J dropped 3 bases, with 11 bases sitting between them. CDR1 is MDHEN, CDR2 SYDVKM, per germline. This CDR3 comprises 15 residues. The CDR3 region has the DNA TGTGCCAGCAGTTTTGCCACAGCAGCTAATGAAAAACTGTTTTTT. Its protein product is CASSFATAANEKLFF.

This chain uses TRBV4-1 with TRBJ1-1; the D is unclear. The V end lost 0 bases, the J end lost 6 bases, and 5 bases lay between the germline ends. Germline CDR1 is MGHRA and CDR2 is YSYEKL. The CDR3 runs 12 residues. CDR3: CASSQDPAEAFF. CDR3 DNA sequence: TGCGCCAGCAGCCAAGATCCGGCTGAAGCTTTCTTT.

V and J are TRBV6-2 or TRBV6-3 and TRBJ2-3; TRBD2 aligns across 9 bases. The CDR3 totals 16 residues. V lost 6 bases, J lost 1 base, and 8 bases stayed unmatched. Germline CDR1 reads MNHEY; CDR2 reads SVGEGT. CDR3 DNA: TGTGCCAGCAGCCCTCGAGTAGCGGGGGGCACAGATACGCAGTATTTT. It translates to CASSPRVAGGTDTQYF.

This chain joins TRBV19 and TRBJ2-1, with TRBD2 identical over 10 bases. The CDR3 extends over 15 amino acids. With 5 bases clipped from V and 7 bases from J, the junction kept 8 bases outside the gene matches. Per the germline V gene, CDR1 is LNHDA and CDR2 is SQIVND (reference sequence). The CDR3 coding sequence is TGTGCCAGTAGTCTACCTAGCGGGAGTCGGAATGAGCAGTTCTTC. This gives the protein CASSLPSGSRNEQFF. The entire variable domain, with the rest obtained from reference TRBV19 and TRBJ2-1, is as follows: DGGITQSPKYLFRKEGQNVTLSCEQNLNHDAMYWYRQDPGQGLRLIYYSQIVNDFQKGDIAEGYSVSREKKESFPLTVTSAQKNPTAFYLCASSLPSGSRNEQFFGPGTRLTVL.

The chain combines TRBV29-1 with TRBJ2-1, with 8 bases lining up with TRBD1. CDR3 size: 14 residues. Germline lookup yields CDR1 SQVTM and CDR2 ANQGSEA. Trimming at V came to 2 bases and at J to 5 bases, leaving 5 bases not matched to a gene. The CDR3 reads CSVEIPGQDNEQFF. The CDR3 bases are TGCAGCGTTGAAATCCCGGGACAGGACAATGAGCAGTTCTTC.

V gene TRBV30 combines with J gene TRBJ1-1, with TRBD1 matching over 8 bases. J was trimmed by 6 bases and V by 3 bases; bases with no gene match: 3. Germline V gene lookup returns CDR1 GTSNPN and CDR2 SVGIG (reference sequence). The CDR3 is made up of 12 amino acids. CDR3 DNA sequence: TGTGCCTGGAGGGACAGGGTACCTGAAGCTTTCTTT. Translation: CAWRDRVPEAFF.

V usage is TRBV2 and J usage is TRBJ2-7; D gene unclear. The CDR3 is 10 amino acids. Trimming removed 8 bases at V and 3 bases at J, with 5 bases between. CDR1 SNHLY and CDR2 FYNNEI come from the germline V gene. The CDR3 sequence is CASPFYEQYF. CDR3 nucleotides: TGTGCCAGCCCATTCTACGAGCAGTACTTC.

The rearrangement joins TRBV6-4 to TRBJ1-1, with D hard to call. The CDR3 has 13 residues. V lost 4 bases and J lost 5, with 11 bases in between. Germline V gene sequence: CDR1 MRHNA, CDR2 SNTAGT. The CDR3 DNA reads as TGTGCCAGCAGTGCCCTGGGAGGGACTGAAGCTTTCTTT. Protein product: CASSALGGTEAFF.

This clone was seen a handful of times. One end of the junction does not line up with germline, which may come from a read error. The CDR3 loop is CASSVGWTANSEAFF. As DNA, the CDR3 is TGTGCCAGCAGCGTAGGGTGGACAGCCAACAGTGAAGCTTTCTTT. V usage is TRBV9 and J usage is TRBJ1-1, with a tentative D call TRBD1 (6 bases). In germline, CDR1 is SGDLS, CDR2 YYNGEE. The CDR3 is 15 amino acids.

This chain joins TRBV6-5 and TRBJ1-5; the D is unclear. The V end was cut by 2 bases, the J end by 8 bases, with 16 bases between. This CDR3 comprises 15 residues. In germline, CDR1 is MNHEY, CDR2 SVGAGI. The CDR3 DNA follows: TGTGCCAGCAGTTACCGTGGACGGGTCGGGGAGCCCCAGCATTTT. Protein sequence: CASSYRGRVGEPQHF.

V usage is TRBV5-1 and J usage is TRBJ2-7, with 7 nucleotides matching TRBD1. This CDR3 is 15 amino acids long. V lost 0 bases to trimming and J lost 2 bases; unmatched junction nucleotides: 5. Germline CDR1 is SGHRS and CDR2 is YFSETQ. The chain's CDR3 is CASSLAGTATYEQYF. Here the CDR3 DNA reads TGCGCCAGCAGCTTGGCCGGGACAGCTACCTACGAGCAGTACTTC.

This rearrangement joins TRBV10-3 to TRBJ1-1; perhaps TRBD1 as D (5 bases). Trimming cost V 6 bases and J 2 bases, with 10 bases left between them. Germline CDR1 reads ENHRY; CDR2 reads SYGVKD. CDR3 length: 13 amino acids. CDR3 in amino acids: CAIRRQLNTEAFF. CDR3 nucleotides: TGTGCCATCAGGAGACAGCTTAACACTGAAGCTTTCTTT.

The chain employs TRBV28 and TRBJ1-3, with TRBD1 as a possible D gene (6 bases). This CDR3 has 17 residues. The ends were cut back, 3 bases at V and 2 bases at J, with 17 bases in the middle. Germline CDR1 MDHEN, CDR2 SYDVKM. The DNA for the CDR3 is TGTGCCAGCAGTTTGCTCGGGGTAGGGGGTCCTGGAAACACCATATATTTT. Translating it yields CASSLLGVGGPGNTIYF.

In its sample, this clone was seen a few times. J is TRBJ2-5 and V is TRBV24-1, with D possibly being TRBD2 (7 bases). Between the trimmed V and J ends, which lost 4 bases and 2 bases, there was a span of 13 bases. The CDR3 totals 15 residues. Germline V gene lookup returns CDR1 KGHDR and CDR2 SFDVKD. The CDR3 loop is CATSEFRGGQETQYF. CDR3 sequence (DNA): TGTGCCACCAGTGAGTTCAGGGGAGGGCAAGAGACCCAGTACTTC.

V usage is TRBV3-1 (or the pseudogene TRBV3-2) and J usage is TRBJ2-7; D is perhaps TRBD1 (6 bases). Germline V gene data show CDR1 as LGHDT and CDR2 as YNNKEL (reference sequence). V was trimmed by 0 bases and J by 7 bases, leaving 10 bases between them. The CDR3 contains 13 residues. DNA for the CDR3: TGTGCCAGCAGCCAAGACGTAGACAGGGAGCAGTACTTC. This translates into CASSQDVDREQYF.

The V and J genes are TRBV9 and TRBJ1-2, with D possibly TRBD1 on 5 matching bases. V was cut by 5 bases and J by 4 bases, with 12 bases left in between. This CDR3 is 13 amino acids long. Germline lookup yields CDR1 SGDLS and CDR2 YYNGEE. The CDR3: CASSTGPGYGYTF. The CDR3, as DNA: TGTGCCAGCAGTACAGGACCTGGCTATGGCTACACCTTC. The whole variable domain, filled in from reference TRBV9 and TRBJ1-2, reads DSGVTQTPKHLITATGQRVTLRCSPRSGDLSVYWYQQSLDQGLQFLIQYYNGEERAKGNILERFSAQQFPDLHSELNLSSLELGDSALYFCASSTGPGYGYTFGSGTRLTVV.

This clone was observed a handful of times. V gene TRBV10-3 combines with J gene TRBJ1-5, with 7 bases aligning to TRBD1. Germline V gene data show CDR1 as ENHRY and CDR2 as SYGVKD. V gave up 0 bases and J gave up 0 bases; unmatched junction bases: 2. The CDR3 spans 16 residues. DNA of the CDR3: TGTGCCATCAGTGAGTCGAGGGACAGTAGCAATCAGCCCCAGCATTTT. It yields the protein CAISESRDSSNQPQHF.

The chain couples TRBV28 to TRBJ2-7; 10 bases match TRBD1. V lost 9 bases, J lost 7 bases, and 9 bases stayed unmatched. Germline V lookup: CDR1 MDHEN, CDR2 SYDVKM. The length of the CDR3 is 13 residues. CDR3 sequence (DNA): TGTGCCAGTGAACAACCGGGACAGGGGGAGCAGTACTTC. Its translation: CASEQPGQGEQYF.

V usage is TRBV10-3 and J usage is TRBJ2-3, with a possible D match to TRBD2 (6 bases). Trimming cost V 6 bases and J 3 bases, with 10 bases left between them. Germline lookup yields CDR1 ENHRY and CDR2 SYGVKD. The length of the CDR3 is 13 residues. The CDR3 DNA reads as TGTGCCATCAGCCCCGGGGGTACAGATACGCAGTATTTT. Encoded protein: CAISPGGTDTQYF.

The V and J genes are TRBV5-5 and TRBJ2-1; D is undetermined. Germline CDR1 and CDR2: SGHKS and YYEKEE (reference sequence). CDR3 length equals 15 residues. V lost 0 bases and J 4 bases, leaving 11 bases between the germline ends. CDR3 residues: CASSLEVADYNEQFF. The CDR3 nucleotides read TGTGCCAGCAGCTTGGAGGTGGCGGATTACAATGAGCAGTTCTTC.

The chain has TRBV11-2 and TRBJ2-6; 7 nucleotides line up with TRBD2. The junction had 6 bases not matched to a gene; V was cut back by 1 base and J by 0 bases. The germline CDR1 and CDR2 sequences are SGHAT and FQNNGV. CDR3 size: 18 residues. CDR3 nucleotides: TGTGCCAGCAGCTTAGGAGCGGGACCCCACTCTGGGGCCAACGTCCTGACTTTC. Protein product: CASSLGAGPHSGANVLTF.